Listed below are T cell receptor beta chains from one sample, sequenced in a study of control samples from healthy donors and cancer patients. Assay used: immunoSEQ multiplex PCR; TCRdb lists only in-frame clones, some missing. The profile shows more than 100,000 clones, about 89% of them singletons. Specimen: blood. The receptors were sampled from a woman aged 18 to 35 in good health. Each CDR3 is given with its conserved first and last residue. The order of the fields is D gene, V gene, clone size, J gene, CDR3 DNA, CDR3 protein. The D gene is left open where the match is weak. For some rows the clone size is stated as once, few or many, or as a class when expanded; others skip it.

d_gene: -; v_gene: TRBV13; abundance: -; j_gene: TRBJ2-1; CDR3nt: TGTGCCAGCAGCTTAGGCCTAATCGGTGCAGGCTCCTACAATGAGCAGTTCTTC; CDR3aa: CASSLGLIGAGSYNEQFF
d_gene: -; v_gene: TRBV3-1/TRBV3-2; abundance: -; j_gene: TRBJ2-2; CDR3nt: TGTGCCAGCAGCCTCGGGGGTGCCACCGGGGAGCTGTTTTTT; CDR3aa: CASSLGGATGELFF
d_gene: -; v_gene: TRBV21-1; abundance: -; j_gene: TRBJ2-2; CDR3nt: TGTGCCAGCAGCAAATGTCCGGGACTAGCGGGAAAGAGCGACACCGGGGAGCTGTTTTTT; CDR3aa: CASSKCPGLAGKSDTGELFF
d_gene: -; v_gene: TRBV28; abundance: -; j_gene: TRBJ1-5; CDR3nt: TGTGCCAGCAGTTTATTGGCTCAGCCCCAGCATTTT; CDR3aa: CASSLLAQPQHF
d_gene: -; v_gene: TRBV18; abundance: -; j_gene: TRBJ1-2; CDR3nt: TGTGCCAGCTCACCCTACGTCTCCCCCTATGGCTACACCTTC; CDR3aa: CASSPYVSPYGYTF
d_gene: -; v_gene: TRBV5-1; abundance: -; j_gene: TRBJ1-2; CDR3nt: TGCGCCAGCAGGGTAGGGGAAGGCTTTGGCTACACCTTC; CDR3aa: CASRVGEGFGYTF
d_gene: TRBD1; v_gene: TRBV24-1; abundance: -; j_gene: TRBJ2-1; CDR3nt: TGTGCCACCAGTGATTTTAGGACAGGGGAGGACAATGAGCAGTTCTTC; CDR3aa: CATSDFRTGEDNEQFF
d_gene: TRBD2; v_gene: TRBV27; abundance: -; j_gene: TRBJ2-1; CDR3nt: TGTGCCAGCAGGAGTTTAGCGGGAGGATGGGATGAGCAGTTCTTC; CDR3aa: CASRSLAGGWDEQFF
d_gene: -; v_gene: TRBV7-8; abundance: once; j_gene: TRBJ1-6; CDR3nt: TGTGCCAGCAGCTTAGCCTATACAGGGAATCGGAGGTCCTATAATTCACCCCTCCACTTT; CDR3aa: CASSLAYTGNRRSYNSPLHF
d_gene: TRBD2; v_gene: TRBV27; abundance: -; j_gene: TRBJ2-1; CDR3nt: TGTGCCAGTAAGGGACTAGGGTTCAATGAGCAGTTCTTC; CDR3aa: CASKGLGFNEQFF
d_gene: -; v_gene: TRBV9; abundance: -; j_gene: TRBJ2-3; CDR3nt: TGTGCCAGCAGCGACTTGGGACTTCTCACAGATACGCAGTATTTT; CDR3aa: CASSDLGLLTDTQYF
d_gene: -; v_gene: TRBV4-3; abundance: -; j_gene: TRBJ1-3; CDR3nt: TGCGCCAGCAGCCAAAAGTGGGGCTCTGGAAACACCATATATTTT; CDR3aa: CASSQKWGSGNTIYF
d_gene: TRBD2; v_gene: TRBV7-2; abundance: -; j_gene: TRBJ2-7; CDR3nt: TGTGCCAGCGGTATTAGCGGGTCCTCCTACGAGCAGTACTTC; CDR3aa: CASGISGSSYEQYF
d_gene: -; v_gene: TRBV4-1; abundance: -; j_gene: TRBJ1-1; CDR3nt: TGCGCCAGCAGCGGTAATGTGTGGGTCGAAGCTTTCTTT; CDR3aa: CASSGNVWVEAFF
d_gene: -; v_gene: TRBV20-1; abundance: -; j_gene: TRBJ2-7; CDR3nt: TGCAGTGCTAGAGCAACCTACGAGCAGTACTTC; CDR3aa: CSARATYEQYF
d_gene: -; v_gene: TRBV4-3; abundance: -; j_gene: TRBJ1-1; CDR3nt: TGCGCCAGCAGCCAAGAACGACCGAACACTGAAGCTTTCTTT; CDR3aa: CASSQERPNTEAFF